A selection of T cell receptor beta chains follows, all from one sample in a study of cytomegalovirus exposure and HLA in healthy donors. TCRdb's table, derived via immunoSEQ multiplex PCR, lists solely in-frame clones and lacks some. Seen here are about 140,000 clones, roughly nine tenths observed once, and the top ten hold roughly 3%. Sequencing was done on a sample of PBMCs. The receptors originated from a man younger than 35 in good health and CMV-seronegative. The CDR3 runs from the conserved cysteine through the conserved F or W. The D gene is left open where the match is weak. Clone size, where shown, is once, few, many, or a class for clones that have expanded.

.	TRBV2	TRBJ2-1	.	TGTGCCAGCAGTGAACCTCGGGGTGAGAGTAACCCCTACAATGAGCAGTTCTTC	CASSEPRGESNPYNEQFF
TRBD1	TRBV14	TRBJ2-3	.	TGTGCCAGCAGCCACCTTGGGACAGGCCGGGGAGATACGCAGTATTTT	CASSHLGTGRGDTQYF
.	TRBV7-6	TRBJ2-2	.	TGTGCCAGCAGCTCAAGTCCGGGCGGGGAGCTGTTTTTT	CASSSSPGGELFF
TRBD1	TRBV7-9	TRBJ2-7	.	TGTGCCAGCAGCTTCAGGGACAGGCACTACGAGCAGTACTTC	CASSFRDRHYEQYF
.	TRBV5-1	TRBJ2-7	.	TGCGCCAGCAGCTTGACGATTAGCGCCTACGAGCAGTACTTC	CASSLTISAYEQYF
TRBD1	TRBV18	TRBJ2-2	.	TGTGCCAGCTCACTGGACAGGGCCGACACCGGGGAGCTGTTTTTT	CASSLDRADTGELFF
.	TRBV18	TRBJ1-2	.	TGTGCCAGCTCCCTACTAACAGGGAGCTACTATGGCTACACCTTC	CASSLLTGSYYGYTF
.	TRBV2	TRBJ2-4	once	TGTGCCAGCAGTATGGGGGCAGGGTCTCAGTACTTC	CASSMGAGSQYF
TRBD1	TRBV15	TRBJ2-7	once	TGTGCCACCAGCTGGGGACAGGTTAGCTCCTACGAGCAGTACTTC	CATSWGQVSSYEQYF
.	TRBV7-2	TRBJ2-5	few	TGTGCCAGCACCCTAAACAGGGTTAGAGAGACCCAGTACTTC	CASTLNRVRETQYF
.	TRBV30	TRBJ2-1	many	TGTGCCTGGACCCCCTCCGGGTCCTCCTACAATGAGCAGTTCTTC	CAWTPSGSSYNEQFF
.	TRBV4-1	TRBJ1-2	few	TGCGCCAGCAGCCGCTCTGGAGATGGCTACACCTTC	CASSRSGDGYTF
TRBD2	TRBV11-3	TRBJ2-3	.	TGTGCCAGCAGCTTAGGGACTAGCGGGAGGAAGGCAGATACGCAGTATTTT	CASSLGTSGRKADTQYF
.	TRBV21-1	TRBJ2-7	few	TGTGCCAGCAGCCAATCGGATCGCGGACAGAATAACGAGCAGTACTTC	CASSQSDRGQNNEQYF
TRBD1	TRBV15	TRBJ2-7	few	TGTGCCACCAGCAAAACTGACAGGGGAGGCTACGAGCAGTACTTC	CATSKTDRGGYEQYF
.	TRBV18	TRBJ2-7	.	TGTGCCAGCTCACCAAAACGGGAGCCGGCCTACGAGCAGTACTTC	CASSPKREPAYEQYF
TRBD2	TRBV7-2	TRBJ2-7	few	TGTGCCAGCAGCATTAGGACTAGCGGGGAATACGAGCAGTACTTC	CASSIRTSGEYEQYF
.	TRBV10-3	TRBJ1-2	.	TGTGCCATCAGTGCTGAAAGAGACAGACCCGCCTATGGCTACACCTTC	CAISAERDRPAYGYTF
TRBD1	TRBV11-2	TRBJ1-2	.	TGTGCCAGCAGCTCTTTGACGGGACAGGGCGGTGGCTACACCTTC	CASSSLTGQGGGYTF
TRBD1	TRBV7-2	TRBJ1-1	.	TGTGCCAGCAGCTGGGGACAGATGAACACTGAAGCTTTCTTT	CASSWGQMNTEAFF
.	TRBV6-1	TRBJ1-2	.	TGTGCCAGCAGTGGCTTAAGCGGCCAGACTGGCTACACCTTC	CASSGLSGQTGYTF
TRBD1	TRBV4-1	TRBJ2-5	.	TGCGCCAGCAGCCAAGGCAGGGGGTTTTTGGAGACCCAGTACTTC	CASSQGRGFLETQYF
TRBD1	TRBV27	TRBJ1-1	.	TGTGCCAGCAGTTTATACAGGGGTCGGACTGAAGCTTTCTTT	CASSLYRGRTEAFF
TRBD1	TRBV10-3	TRBJ2-7	.	TGTGCCAGCAGAATGGGACAGCTAACCTACGAGCAGTACTTC	CASRMGQLTYEQYF
TRBD1	TRBV15	TRBJ2-6	many	TGTGCCACCAGCAGTGGCCGGGACAGGGGAACCGGGGCCAACGTCCTGACTTTC	CATSSGRDRGTGANVLTF
TRBD1	TRBV4-1	TRBJ2-2	.	TGCGCCAGCAGCCATGTTCCGGGACAGCCCAACACCGGGGAGCTGTTTTTT	CASSHVPGQPNTGELFF
TRBD1	TRBV4-2	TRBJ2-5	.	TGTGCCAGCAGCCTCGGACAGGACGCGTCCCAGTACTTC	CASSLGQDASQYF
TRBD2	TRBV5-4	TRBJ2-3	.	TGTGCCAGCAGCTTCGGACTAGCAGACACAGATACGCAGTATTTT	CASSFGLADTDTQYF
TRBD1	TRBV12-5	TRBJ2-4	few	TGTGCTAGTGGACAGGACAGGGTCGCTATTCAGTACTTC	CASGQDRVAIQYF
TRBD1	TRBV7-9	TRBJ1-5	.	TGTGCCAGCAGCCGAGGAGGGGGCGGTCAGCCCCAGCATTTT	CASSRGGGGQPQHF
.	TRBV5-6	TRBJ1-5	few	TGTGCCAGCAGCTTGGTGGCAGGGCCCCAGCATTTT	CASSLVAGPQHF
.	TRBV6-1	TRBJ1-1	.	TGTGCCAGCAACCAGGGGTCTGGGATCCCTGAAGCTTTCTTT	CASNQGSGIPEAFF
TRBD2	TRBV6-6	TRBJ2-1	.	TGTGCCAGCACCCGGGGTGCGGGAGGGCCGGGTAATGAGCAGTTCTTC	CASTRGAGGPGNEQFF
.	TRBV27	TRBJ2-1	.	TGTGCCAGCAGTCTACCAGGGTATCTGGTGGGCAATGAGCAGTTCTTC	CASSLPGYLVGNEQFF
.	TRBV18	TRBJ2-1	.	TGTGCCAGCTCACCTAGAGAGGGGGAGAACAATGAGCAGTTCTTC	CASSPREGENNEQFF
TRBD2	TRBV19	TRBJ2-1	once	TGTGCCAGTAGGACTAGCGGGAGTAGGAATGAGCAGTTCTTC	CASRTSGSRNEQFF
.	TRBV9	TRBJ2-3	once	TGTGCCAGCAGCGTAGCTACGACGCAGTATTTT	CASSVATTQYF
TRBD1	TRBV18	TRBJ2-2	.	TGTGCCAGCTCGGGACAGCATTCAGCCACCGGGGAGCTGTTTTTT	CASSGQHSATGELFF
.	TRBV29-1	TRBJ1-1	.	TGCAGCGCCAGAGGGGGTGGGCAGGGAAGGGAGGCTTTCTTT	CSARGGGQGREAFF
.	TRBV10-1	TRBJ2-6	.	TGCGCCAGCAGTGAGTCGGCTAAGGGGGGGCGTGGGGCCAACGTCCTGACTTTC	CASSESAKGGRGANVLTF
.	TRBV11-2	TRBJ2-7	.	TGTGCCAGCAGCCCCGGTTGGGGCAACGAGCAGTACTTC	CASSPGWGNEQYF
.	TRBV5-1	TRBJ2-3	.	TGCGCCAGCAGCCCTACGGGCAGGGGTATCCTCACAGATACGCAGTATTTT	CASSPTGRGILTDTQYF
.	TRBV5-1	TRBJ1-1	few	TGCGCCAGCAGGAAACAGGCAAACACTGAAGCTTTCTTT	CASRKQANTEAFF
TRBD2	TRBV5-1	TRBJ2-3	.	TGCGCCAGCAGCTCCGGGACTAGCGGGTCCCGCACAGATACGCAGTATTTT	CASSSGTSGSRTDTQYF
.	TRBV19	TRBJ2-7	many	TGTGCCAGACGCGCGGTGGACGAGCAGTACTTC	CARRAVDEQYF
TRBD1	TRBV5-1	TRBJ2-7	.	TGCGCCAGCAGCTTGAACAGGGGTACCTACGAGCAGTACTTC	CASSLNRGTYEQYF
TRBD1	TRBV4-3	TRBJ2-1	.	TGCGCCAGCAGCCAGACGACAGGGGGCTACAATGAGCAGTTCTTC	CASSQTTGGYNEQFF
.	TRBV27	TRBJ1-4	.	TGTGCCAGCAGTTCGGGGGGTACTAATGAAAAACTGTTTTTT	CASSSGGTNEKLFF
TRBD2	TRBV7-9	TRBJ2-1	.	TGTGCCAGCAGCTTGACTAGCGGGGCCTACAATGAGCAGTTCTTC	CASSLTSGAYNEQFF
TRBD2	TRBV5-4	TRBJ2-5	.	TGTGCCAGCAGCCCCCGACTAGCGGGAGGGCTCCGCCAAGAGACCCAGTACTTC	CASSPRLAGGLRQETQYF
TRBD1	TRBV11-3	TRBJ2-2	.	TGTGCCAGCAGCTTAGGGGGACAGGAAACCGGGGAGCTGTTTTTT	CASSLGGQETGELFF
TRBD2	TRBV5-1	TRBJ2-1	.	TGCGCCAGCTCCCCGTTTTTCGGGGGGGGCAACAATGAGCAGTTCTTC	CASSPFFGGGNNEQFF
TRBD2	TRBV28	TRBJ2-7	.	TGTGCCAGCAGTTTACTGCTACGTAGCGGGCTCTCCTACGAGCAGTACTTC	CASSLLLRSGLSYEQYF
.	TRBV7-9	TRBJ1-3	.	TGTGCCAGCAGCTTCGGGGGAAACACCATATATTTT	CASSFGGNTIYF